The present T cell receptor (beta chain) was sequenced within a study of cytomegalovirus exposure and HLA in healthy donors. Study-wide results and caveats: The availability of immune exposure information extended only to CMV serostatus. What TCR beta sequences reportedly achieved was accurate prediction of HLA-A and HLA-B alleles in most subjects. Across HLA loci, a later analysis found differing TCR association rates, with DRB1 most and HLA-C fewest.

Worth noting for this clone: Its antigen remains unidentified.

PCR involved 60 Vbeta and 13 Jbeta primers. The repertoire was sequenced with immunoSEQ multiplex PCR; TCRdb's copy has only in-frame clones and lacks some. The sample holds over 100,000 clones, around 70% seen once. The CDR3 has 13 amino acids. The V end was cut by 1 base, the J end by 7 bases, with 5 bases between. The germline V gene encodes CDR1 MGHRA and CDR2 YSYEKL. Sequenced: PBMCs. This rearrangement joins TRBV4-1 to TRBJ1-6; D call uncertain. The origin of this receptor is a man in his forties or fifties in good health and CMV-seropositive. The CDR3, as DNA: TGCGCCAGCAGCCAAGTTCAGAATTCACCCCTCCACTTT. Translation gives CASSQVQNSPLHF.